The rows below give T cell receptor beta chains drawn from one sample of a study of spatial heterogeneity in lung cancer. A single record per CDR3 protein comes from TCRdb applying MiXCR to the 5' RACE reads. There are 20,000 to 25,000 distinct CDR3 sequences in the sample; around 3.2% occur only once, and 25% to 30% lies in the top ten. Sequenced material: PBMCs, taken at surgery. The receptors were gathered from a female donor with early-stage non-small cell lung cancer. The CDR3 runs from the conserved cysteine through the conserved F or W. D genes are given only for firm matches. Some rows mark clone size as missing; the rest say once, few, many or name a class of expanded clone.

j_call d_call v_call clone_size cdr3_aa cdr3_nt
TRBJ1-5 - TRBV27 - CASGTRGFSNQPQHF TGTGCCAGCGGAACACGGGGATTCAGCAATCAGCCCCAGCATTTT
TRBJ1-4 - TRBV2 many CASIFNEKLFF TGTGCCAGCATTTTTAATGAAAAACTGTTTTTT
TRBJ1-1 - TRBV3-1 many CASSQGTGDTVTEAFF TGTGCCAGCAGCCAGGGAACCGGGGACACCGTCACTGAAGCTTTCTTT
TRBJ2-3 TRBD1 TRBV20-1 many CSARDIRGLTDTQYF TGCAGTGCTAGAGATATCAGGGGGCTCACAGATACGCAGTATTTT
TRBJ1-6 - TRBV5-1 many CASSSRTQNSPLHF TGCGCCAGCAGCTCAAGGACACAAAATTCACCCCTCCACTTT
TRBJ2-3 - TRBV20-1 many CSARVDPGQTDTQYF TGCAGTGCTAGAGTGGACCCGGGTCAAACAGATACGCAGTATTTT
TRBJ2-4 TRBD1 TRBV27 many CASSPGTVKTLAKNIQYF TGTGCCAGCAGTCCCGGGACAGTCAAAACCCTTGCCAAAAACATTCAGTACTTC
TRBJ2-7 - TRBV2 many CASSVVYEQYF TGTGCCAGCAGTGTGGTATACGAGCAGTACTTC
TRBJ2-1 TRBD2 TRBV19 many CASSVAGGYNEQFF TGTGCCAGTAGTGTAGCGGGAGGGTATAATGAGCAGTTCTTC
TRBJ2-1 TRBD1 TRBV11-2 many CASRVRPGTGFTPTYNEQFF TGTGCCAGCAGAGTAAGACCCGGGACAGGGTTTACCCCAACCTACAATGAGCAGTTCTTC
TRBJ2-1 - TRBV20-1 - CSARSWNEQFF TGCAGTGCTAGAAGCTGGAATGAGCAGTTCTTC
TRBJ2-1 TRBD2 TRBV11-1 many CASSLFLAGFNEQFF TGTGCCAGCAGCTTATTTCTAGCGGGGTTTAATGAGCAGTTCTTC
TRBJ1-1 TRBD1 TRBV3-1 many CASSQERQGRAFF TGTGCCAGCAGCCAGGAGAGACAGGGACGAGCTTTCTTT
TRBJ2-2 - TRBV9 many CASSSPTRASGNTGELFF TGTGCCAGCAGCTCTCCGACCCGAGCGAGCGGTAACACCGGGGAGCTGTTTTTT
TRBJ2-1 TRBD1 TRBV29-1 medium-sized CSVDGQGPYNEQFF TGCAGCGTTGATGGACAGGGTCCCTACAATGAGCAGTTCTTC
TRBJ1-2 - TRBV20-1 many CSAERAGGWFTF TGCAGTGCAGAACGAGCCGGGGGTTGGTTCACCTTC
TRBJ2-7 TRBD2 TRBV19 many CASSIGRREREFYEQYF TGTGCCAGTAGTATAGGCCGGAGGGAGCGGGAGTTCTACGAGCAGTACTTC
TRBJ1-2 - TRBV6-1 many CASAGDSAGYTF TGTGCCAGCGCAGGAGACAGTGCTGGCTACACCTTC
TRBJ2-1 - TRBV5-6 many CASSLYRSSYNEQFF TGTGCCAGCAGCTTGTATAGGAGCTCCTACAATGAGCAGTTCTTC
TRBJ2-5 - TRBV5-1 many CASSLARETQYF TGCGCCAGCAGCTTGGCCCGGGAGACCCAGTACTTC
TRBJ2-1 - TRBV9 - CASSVAFPNEQFF TGTGCCAGCAGCGTAGCCTTTCCAAATGAGCAGTTCTTC
TRBJ2-1 TRBD2 TRBV12-3/TRBV12-4 many CASRKLAGAYNEQFF TGTGCCAGCAGGAAGCTAGCGGGAGCATACAATGAGCAGTTCTTC
TRBJ2-1 TRBD2 TRBV7-2 many CASSPGLAGGMNEQFF TGTGCCAGCAGCCCAGGGCTAGCGGGAGGAATGAATGAGCAGTTCTTC
TRBJ2-7 - TRBV7-9 many CASSSRDGGSYEQYF TGTGCCAGCAGCTCCCGGGACGGAGGCTCCTACGAGCAGTACTTC
TRBJ2-3 - TRBV20-1 many CSASHLRVRTDTQYF TGCAGTGCCTCCCACCTGAGGGTTAGAACAGATACGCAGTATTTT
TRBJ2-5 - TRBV7-2 many CASSLAPSSKTQYF TGTGCCAGCAGCTTAGCCCCTAGCTCAAAGACCCAGTACTTC
TRBJ2-1 - TRBV28 many CASSKDRWDEQFF TGTGCCAGCAGCAAGGATCGTTGGGATGAGCAGTTCTTC
TRBJ2-3 - TRBV7-8 medium-sized CASSLVLHPRRGESTDTQYF TGTGCCAGCAGCTTAGTTCTCCATCCCCGCAGGGGCGAGAGCACAGATACGCAGTATTTT
TRBJ2-1 TRBD1 TRBV14 few CASSQWRQGYNEQFF TGTGCCAGCAGCCAATGGAGACAGGGGTACAATGAGCAGTTCTTC
TRBJ2-1 - TRBV20-1 many CSAEGGTNYNEQFF TGCAGTGCTGAGGGGGGGACTAATTACAATGAGCAGTTCTTC
TRBJ1-2 - TRBV27 many CASSLTGQTYGYTF TGTGCCAGCAGTTTAACAGGACAGACCTATGGCTACACCTTC
TRBJ2-1 - TRBV27 many CASSDRALDEQFF TGTGCCAGCAGTGACCGGGCTCTCGATGAGCAGTTCTTC
TRBJ1-6 - TRBV10-1 many CASSEGDSPLHF TGCGCCAGCAGTGAGGGCGATTCACCCCTCCACTTT
TRBJ2-7 - TRBV15 many CATSRSRDPSYEQYF TGTGCCACCAGCAGGTCCCGAGACCCCTCCTACGAGCAGTACTTC
TRBJ1-5 TRBD1 TRBV28 many CASRLGQGAHQPQHF TGTGCCAGCAGACTCGGACAGGGGGCGCATCAGCCCCAGCATTTT
TRBJ2-1 - TRBV5-6 many CASSLDRSSYNEQFF TGTGCCAGCAGCCTTGATAGGAGCTCCTACAATGAGCAGTTCTTC
TRBJ2-1 TRBD2 TRBV20-1 many CSAMGLVANNEQFF TGCAGTGCTATGGGACTAGTCGCGAACAATGAGCAGTTCTTC
TRBJ2-7 TRBD1 TRBV27 many CASSLFVGQGSRGYEQYF TGTGCCAGCAGTTTATTCGTGGGACAGGGGTCGAGAGGCTACGAGCAGTACTTC
TRBJ1-2 - TRBV3-1 few CASSQDRRGTYGYTF TGTGCCAGCAGCCAAGACCGCCGGGGGACCTATGGCTACACCTTC
TRBJ2-1 TRBD2 TRBV15 many CATRRTSGYNEQFF TGTGCCACCAGAAGGACTAGCGGTTACAATGAGCAGTTCTTC
TRBJ2-7 TRBD2 TRBV2 few CASSPGLAEGRQYF TGTGCCAGCAGCCCCGGGCTAGCGGAGGGCAGGCAGTACTTC
TRBJ1-1 - TRBV12-3/TRBV12-4 many CASSHDTGWNTEAFF TGTGCCAGCAGCCACGACACGGGTTGGAACACTGAAGCTTTCTTT
TRBJ1-3 - TRBV9 many CASTNQIRLDSGNTIYF TGTGCCAGCACCAACCAAATAAGGCTCGACTCTGGAAACACCATATATTTT
TRBJ2-1 - TRBV7-3 - CASSSDGSYNEQFF TGTGCCAGCAGCTCGGACGGCTCCTACAATGAGCAGTTCTTC
TRBJ2-5 TRBD2 TRBV9 many CASSFRGGRETQYF TGTGCCAGCAGCTTCCGGGGAGGGAGAGAGACCCAGTACTTC
TRBJ2-2 - TRBV3-1 many CASSQEYGTGELFF TGTGCCAGCAGCCAAGAGTACGGGACCGGGGAGCTGTTTTTT
TRBJ2-5 TRBD1 TRBV6-5 - CASSYVTGTGGRETQYF TGTGCCAGCAGTTACGTTACCGGGACAGGGGGTAGAGAGACCCAGTACTTC
TRBJ2-3 - TRBV12-3/TRBV12-4 many CASRHTSPTDTQYF TGTGCCAGCAGGCACACTAGCCCCACAGATACGCAGTATTTT
TRBJ2-5 - TRBV19 - CASSRQSKSETQYF TGTGCCAGTAGTCGGCAGTCCAAGTCAGAGACCCAGTACTTC